The 6 T cell receptor beta chains below were found in one sample sequenced in a study of metastatic and nonmetastatic thyroid tumors. Through MiXCR, TCRdb re-clonotyped the PCR reads. This sample has about 43,000 clones, with more than 3% found just once. Until they underwent thyroid surgery, no patient had received any treatment. The sequenced sample was blood. The receptors were sampled from a female donor with papillary thyroid cancer or a benign thyroid nodule (not recorded which). Some clones in this sample may be carry-over from other donors' samples.

This clone was observed a handful of times. This chain uses TRBV6-1 with TRBJ2-3; no definite D call. The CDR3 covers 15 residues. The germline V gene has CDR1 MNHNS and CDR2 SASEGT. V gave up 7 bases and J gave up 1 base, with 15 bases separating them. The DNA of the CDR3 is TGTGCCAGCATGGACCGCTCCCTCGGCACAGATACGCAGTATTTT. Encoded protein: CASMDRSLGTDTQYF.

This clone was observed many times. V is TRBV3-1 and J is TRBJ2-7; 10 nucleotides line up with TRBD1. V lost 3 bases and J lost 6; bases outside the gene matches: 5. The germline V gene encodes CDR1 LGHDT and CDR2 YNNKEL (reference sequence). CDR3 size: 14 residues. The CDR3 spells CASSHGTGVVEQYF. The CDR3 DNA reads TGTGCCAGCAGCCACGGGACAGGGGTCGTCGAGCAGTACTTC.

This clone was detected many times. This rearrangement joins TRBV19 to TRBJ1-1; tentatively, D is TRBD1 (5 bases). V was clipped by 5 bases and J by 4 bases, with 14 bases between them. Germline V gene data show CDR1 as LNHDA and CDR2 as SQIVND (reference sequence). The CDR3 runs 14 residues. The CDR3, as DNA: TGTGCCAGTAGTCCTGGGGGGGGTGGCACTGAAGCTTTCTTT. This codes for CASSPGGGGTEAFF.

This clone was seen more than once but under ten times. The V gene is TRBV7-9, the J gene TRBJ2-2; 8 positions match TRBD2. Germline values: CDR1 SEHNR, CDR2 FQNEAQ (reference sequence). The CDR3 length is 17 residues. Trimming took 2 bases from V and 2 from J; bases not matched to a gene: 7. CDR3 region: CASSLLRAGGNTGELFF. The CDR3 nucleotides read TGTGCCAGCAGCTTACTCAGGGCGGGGGGCAACACCGGGGAGCTGTTTTTT.

This clone rates as medium-sized. V gene TRBV11-3 combines with J gene TRBJ2-7, with TRBD2 identical over 7 bases. The CDR3 runs to 17 residues. CDR1 SGHNT and CDR2 YENEEA come from the germline V gene. J was trimmed by 2 bases and V by 0 bases; bases with no gene match: 10. The CDR3 DNA reads as TGTGCCAGCAGCTTAGAGCGGGGAGGGGACGGAGCCTACGAGCAGTACTTC. Its translation: CASSLERGGDGAYEQYF.

The chain joins TRBV28 to TRBJ1-4; the D is unclear. This CDR3 region has 12 residues. From germline, CDR1 is MDHEN and CDR2 SYDVKM. Trimming removed 7 bases from V and 8 bases from J, with 11 bases in between. The CDR3 reads CASIGGGEKLFF. CDR3 DNA: TGTGCCAGCATCGGAGGAGGCGAAAAACTGTTTTTT.